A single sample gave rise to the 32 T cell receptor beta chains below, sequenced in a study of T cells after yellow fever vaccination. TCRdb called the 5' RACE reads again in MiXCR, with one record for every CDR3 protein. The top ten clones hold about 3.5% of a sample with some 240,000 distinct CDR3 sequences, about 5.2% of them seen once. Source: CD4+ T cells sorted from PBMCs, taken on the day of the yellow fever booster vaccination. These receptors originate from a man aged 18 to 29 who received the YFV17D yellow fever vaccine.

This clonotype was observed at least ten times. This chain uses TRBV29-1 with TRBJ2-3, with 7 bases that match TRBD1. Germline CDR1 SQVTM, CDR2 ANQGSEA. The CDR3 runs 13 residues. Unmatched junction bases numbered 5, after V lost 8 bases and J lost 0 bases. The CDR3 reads CSSRQGSTDTQYF. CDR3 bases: TGCAGCAGCCGACAGGGTAGCACAGATACGCAGTATTTT.

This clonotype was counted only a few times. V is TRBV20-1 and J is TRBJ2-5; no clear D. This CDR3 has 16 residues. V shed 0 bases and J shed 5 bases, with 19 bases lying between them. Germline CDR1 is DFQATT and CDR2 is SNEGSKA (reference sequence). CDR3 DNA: TGCAGTGCTAGAGATCCCACTACCACTTCTGGGGAGACCCAGTACTTC. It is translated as CSARDPTTTSGETQYF.

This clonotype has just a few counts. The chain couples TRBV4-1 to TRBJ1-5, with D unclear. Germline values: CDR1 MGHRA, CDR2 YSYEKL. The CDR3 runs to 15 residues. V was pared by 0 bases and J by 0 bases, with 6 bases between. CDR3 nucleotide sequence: TGCGCCAGCAGCCAAGATCCTTATAGCAATCAGCCCCAGCATTTT. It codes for CASSQDPYSNQPQHF.

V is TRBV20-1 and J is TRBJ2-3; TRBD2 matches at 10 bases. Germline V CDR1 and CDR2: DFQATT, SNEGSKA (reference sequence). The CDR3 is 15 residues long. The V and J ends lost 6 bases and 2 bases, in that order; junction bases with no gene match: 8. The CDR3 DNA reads TGCAGTGCAAAGCGGGGGGGCAATCCCACAGATACGCAGTATTTT. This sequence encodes CSAKRGGNPTDTQYF.

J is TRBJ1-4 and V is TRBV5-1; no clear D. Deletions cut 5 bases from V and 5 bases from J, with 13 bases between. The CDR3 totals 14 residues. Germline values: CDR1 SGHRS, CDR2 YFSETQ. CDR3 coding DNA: TGCGCCAGCAGACTACAGAGTACGAATGAAAAACTGTTTTTT. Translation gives CASRLQSTNEKLFF.

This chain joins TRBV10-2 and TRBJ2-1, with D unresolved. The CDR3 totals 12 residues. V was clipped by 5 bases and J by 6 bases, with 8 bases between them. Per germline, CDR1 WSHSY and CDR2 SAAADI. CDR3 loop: CASSSGINEQFF. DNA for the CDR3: TGCGCCAGCAGTTCTGGGATCAATGAGCAGTTCTTC.

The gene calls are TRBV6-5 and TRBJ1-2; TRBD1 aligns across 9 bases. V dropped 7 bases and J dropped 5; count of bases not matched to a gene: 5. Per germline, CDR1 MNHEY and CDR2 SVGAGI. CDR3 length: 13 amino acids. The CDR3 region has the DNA TGTGCCAGCACCTTCGGACAGGGGTATGGCTACACCTTC. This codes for CASTFGQGYGYTF.

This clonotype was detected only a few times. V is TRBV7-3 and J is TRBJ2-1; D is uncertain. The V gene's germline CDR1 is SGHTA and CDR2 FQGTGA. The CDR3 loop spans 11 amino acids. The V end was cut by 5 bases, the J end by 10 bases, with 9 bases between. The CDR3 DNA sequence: TGTGCCAGCAGCCGGTCCGAAGAGCAGTTCTTC. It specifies CASSRSEEQFF.

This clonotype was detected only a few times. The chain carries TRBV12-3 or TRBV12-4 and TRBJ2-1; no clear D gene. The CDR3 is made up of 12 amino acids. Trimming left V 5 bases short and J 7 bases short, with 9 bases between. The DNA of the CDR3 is TGTGCCAGCAGTCCCCAGAGGAATGAGCAGTTCTTC. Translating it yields CASSPQRNEQFF.

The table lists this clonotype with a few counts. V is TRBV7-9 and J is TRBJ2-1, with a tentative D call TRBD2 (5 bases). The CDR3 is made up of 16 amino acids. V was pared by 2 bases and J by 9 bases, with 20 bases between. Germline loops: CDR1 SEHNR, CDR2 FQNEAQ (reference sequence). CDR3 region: CASSLTHWRGRGEQFF. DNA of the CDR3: TGTGCCAGCAGCTTAACCCACTGGAGAGGACGGGGTGAGCAGTTCTTC.

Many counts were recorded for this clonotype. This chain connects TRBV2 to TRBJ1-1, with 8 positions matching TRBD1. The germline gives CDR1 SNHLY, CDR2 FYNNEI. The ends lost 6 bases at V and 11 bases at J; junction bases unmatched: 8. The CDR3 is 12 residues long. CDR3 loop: CASSGQGWLAFF. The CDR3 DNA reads TGTGCCAGCAGCGGACAGGGCTGGCTCGCTTTCTTT.

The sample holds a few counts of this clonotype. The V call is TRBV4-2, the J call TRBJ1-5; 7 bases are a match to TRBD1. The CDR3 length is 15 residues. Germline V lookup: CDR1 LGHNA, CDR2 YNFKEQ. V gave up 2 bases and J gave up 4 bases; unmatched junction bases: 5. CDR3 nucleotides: TGTGCCAGCAGCCAAACAAGGGACAGTAATCAGCCCCAGCATTTT. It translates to CASSQTRDSNQPQHF.

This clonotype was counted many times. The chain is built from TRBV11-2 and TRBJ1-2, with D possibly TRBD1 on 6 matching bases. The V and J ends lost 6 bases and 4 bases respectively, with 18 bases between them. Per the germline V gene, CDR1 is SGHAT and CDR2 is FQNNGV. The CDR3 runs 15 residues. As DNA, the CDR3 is TGTGCCAGCAGAGACACATCCGGGACAACCTATGGCTACACCTTC. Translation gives CASRDTSGTTYGYTF.

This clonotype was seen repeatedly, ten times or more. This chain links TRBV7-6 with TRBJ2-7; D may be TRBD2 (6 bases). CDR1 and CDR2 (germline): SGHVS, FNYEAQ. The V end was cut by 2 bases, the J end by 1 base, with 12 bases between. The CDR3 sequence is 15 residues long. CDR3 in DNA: TGTGCCAGCAGCTTATGGGGAGGCAGTTCCTACGAGCAGTACTTC. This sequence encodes CASSLWGGSSYEQYF.

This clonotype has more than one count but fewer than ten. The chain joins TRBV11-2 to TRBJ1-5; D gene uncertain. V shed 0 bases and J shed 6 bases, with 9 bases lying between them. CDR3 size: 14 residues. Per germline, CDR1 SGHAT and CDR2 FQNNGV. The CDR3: CASSLDTGSQPQHF. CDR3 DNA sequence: TGTGCCAGCAGCTTAGATACGGGTAGTCAGCCCCAGCATTTT.

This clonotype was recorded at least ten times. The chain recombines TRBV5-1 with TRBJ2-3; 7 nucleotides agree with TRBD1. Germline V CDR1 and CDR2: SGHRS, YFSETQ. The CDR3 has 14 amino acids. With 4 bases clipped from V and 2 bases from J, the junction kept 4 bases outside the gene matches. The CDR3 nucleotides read TGCGCCAGCAGCCTTGGACAGGACACAGATACGCAGTATTTT. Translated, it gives CASSLGQDTDTQYF.

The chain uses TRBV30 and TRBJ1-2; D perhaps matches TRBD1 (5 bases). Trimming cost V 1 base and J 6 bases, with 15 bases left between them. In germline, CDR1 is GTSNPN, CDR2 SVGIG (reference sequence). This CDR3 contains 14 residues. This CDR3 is CAWSGRTPRHGYTF. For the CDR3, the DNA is TGTGCCTGGAGTGGTCGGACACCCCGTCATGGCTACACCTTC.

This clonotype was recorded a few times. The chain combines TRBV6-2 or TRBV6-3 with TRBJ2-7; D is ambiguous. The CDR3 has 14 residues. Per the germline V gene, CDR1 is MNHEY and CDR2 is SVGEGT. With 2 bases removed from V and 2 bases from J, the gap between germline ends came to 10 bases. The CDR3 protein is CASSYNPAPYEQYV. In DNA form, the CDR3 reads TGTGCCAGCAGTTACAACCCGGCGCCCTACGAGCAGTACGTC.

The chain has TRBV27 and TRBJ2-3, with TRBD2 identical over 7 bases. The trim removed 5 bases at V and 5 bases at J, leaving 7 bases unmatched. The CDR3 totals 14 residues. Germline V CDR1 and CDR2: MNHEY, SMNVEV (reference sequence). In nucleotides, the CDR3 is TGTGCCAGCAGTAGGAGGGAGGGAGTAGATACGCAGTATTTT. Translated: CASSRREGVDTQYF.

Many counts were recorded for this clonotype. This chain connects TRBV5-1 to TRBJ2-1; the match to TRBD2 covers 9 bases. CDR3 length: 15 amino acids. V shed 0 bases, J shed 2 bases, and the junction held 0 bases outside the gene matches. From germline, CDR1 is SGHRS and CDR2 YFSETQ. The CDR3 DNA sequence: TGCGCCAGCAGCTTGGGCGGGGGGGCCTACAATGAGCAGTTCTTC. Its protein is CASSLGGGAYNEQFF.

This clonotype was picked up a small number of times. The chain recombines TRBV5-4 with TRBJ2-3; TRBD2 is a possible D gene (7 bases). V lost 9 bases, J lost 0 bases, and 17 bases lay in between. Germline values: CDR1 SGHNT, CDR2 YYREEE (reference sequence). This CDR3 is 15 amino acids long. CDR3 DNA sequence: TGTGCCACCCAAGGGGGGGTTCGAAGCACAGATACGCAGTATTTT. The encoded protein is CATQGGVRSTDTQYF.

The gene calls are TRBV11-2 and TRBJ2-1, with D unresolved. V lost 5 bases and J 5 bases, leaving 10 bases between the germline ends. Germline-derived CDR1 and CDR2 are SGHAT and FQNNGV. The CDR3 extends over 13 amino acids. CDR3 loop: CASSPNFDNEQFF. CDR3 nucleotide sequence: TGTGCCAGCAGCCCTAACTTCGACAATGAGCAGTTCTTC.

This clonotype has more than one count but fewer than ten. The CDR3 DNA reads as TGTGCCAGCAGCTGGGGGTTAAGTCAGCCCCAGCATTTT. It encodes CASSWGLSQPQHF. The genes are TRBV7-2 and TRBJ1-5; weak D call: TRBD1 (5 bases). This CDR3 has 13 amino acids. The germline gives CDR1 SGHTA, CDR2 FQGNSA. The ends were cut back, 4 bases at V and 6 bases at J, with 10 bases in the middle.

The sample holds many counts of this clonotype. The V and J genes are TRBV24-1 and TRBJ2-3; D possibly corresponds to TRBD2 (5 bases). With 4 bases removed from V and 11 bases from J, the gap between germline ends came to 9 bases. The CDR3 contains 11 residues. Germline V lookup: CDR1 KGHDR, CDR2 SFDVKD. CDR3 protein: CATSEFREQYF. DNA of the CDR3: TGTGCCACCAGTGAGTTCCGGGAGCAGTATTTT.

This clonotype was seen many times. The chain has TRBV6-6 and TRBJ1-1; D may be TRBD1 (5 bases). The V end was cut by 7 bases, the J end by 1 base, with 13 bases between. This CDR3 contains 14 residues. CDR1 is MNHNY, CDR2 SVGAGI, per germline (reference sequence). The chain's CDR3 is CASNPGPRNTEAFF. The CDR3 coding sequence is TGTGCCAGCAATCCGGGACCCAGGAACACTGAAGCTTTCTTT.

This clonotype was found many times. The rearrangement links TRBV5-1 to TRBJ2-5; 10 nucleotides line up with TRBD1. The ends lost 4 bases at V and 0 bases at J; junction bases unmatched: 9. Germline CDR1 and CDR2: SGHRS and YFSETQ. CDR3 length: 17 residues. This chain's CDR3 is CASSIYAGQGYQETQYF. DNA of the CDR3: TGCGCCAGCAGCATCTATGCGGGACAGGGGTACCAAGAGACCCAGTACTTC. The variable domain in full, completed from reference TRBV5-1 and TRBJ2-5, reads KAGVTQTPRYLIKTRGQQVTLSCSPISGHRSVSWYQQTPGQGLQFLFEYFSETQRNKGNFPGRFSGRQFSNSRSEMNVSTLELGDSALYLCASSIYAGQGYQETQYFGPGTRLLVL.

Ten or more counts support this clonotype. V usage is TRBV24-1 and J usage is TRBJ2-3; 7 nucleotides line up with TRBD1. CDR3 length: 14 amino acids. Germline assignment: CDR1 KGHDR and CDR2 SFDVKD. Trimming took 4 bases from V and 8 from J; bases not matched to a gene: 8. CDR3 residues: CATSESTGWGTQYF. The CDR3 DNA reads TGTGCCACCAGTGAATCGACAGGGTGGGGTACGCAGTATTTT.

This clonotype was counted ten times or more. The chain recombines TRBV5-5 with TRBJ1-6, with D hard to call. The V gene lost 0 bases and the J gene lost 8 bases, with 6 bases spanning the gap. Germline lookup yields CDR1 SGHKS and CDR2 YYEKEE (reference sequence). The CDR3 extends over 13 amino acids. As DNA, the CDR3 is TGTGCCAGCAGCTTGGACAGTTATTCACCCCTCCACTTT. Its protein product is CASSLDSYSPLHF.

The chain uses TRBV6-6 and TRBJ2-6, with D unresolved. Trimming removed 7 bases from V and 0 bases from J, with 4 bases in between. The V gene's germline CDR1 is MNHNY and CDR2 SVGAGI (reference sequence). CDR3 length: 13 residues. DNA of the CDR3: TGTGCCAGCACTAACTCTGGGGCCAACGTCCTGACTTTC. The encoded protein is CASTNSGANVLTF.

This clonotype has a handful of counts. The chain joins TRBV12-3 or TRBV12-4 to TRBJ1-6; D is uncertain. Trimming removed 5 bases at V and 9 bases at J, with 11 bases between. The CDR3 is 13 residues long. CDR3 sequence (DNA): TGTGCCAGCAGTCGGCGGGAAAGTTCACCCCTCCACTTT. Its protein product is CASSRRESSPLHF.

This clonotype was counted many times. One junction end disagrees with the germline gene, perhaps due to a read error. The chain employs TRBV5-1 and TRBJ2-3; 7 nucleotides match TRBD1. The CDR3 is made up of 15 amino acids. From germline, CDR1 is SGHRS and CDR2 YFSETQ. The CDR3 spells CASSLGGSSTDTQYF. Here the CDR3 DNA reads TGTGCCAGCAGCTTAGGGGGCTCTAGCACAGATACGCAGTATTTT.

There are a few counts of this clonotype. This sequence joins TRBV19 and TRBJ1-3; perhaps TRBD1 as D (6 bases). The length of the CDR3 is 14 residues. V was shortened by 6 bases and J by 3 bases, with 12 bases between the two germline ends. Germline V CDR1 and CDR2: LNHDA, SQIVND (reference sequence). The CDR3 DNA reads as TGTGCCAGTAGAGATTTACAGGGTGGAAACACCATATATTTT. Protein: CASRDLQGGNTIYF.